One and the same sample provided the 18 T cell receptor beta chains below, sequenced in a study of cytomegalovirus exposure and HLA in healthy donors. PCR used 60 Vbeta primers and 13 Jbeta primers. Assay: immunoSEQ multiplex PCR; the TCRdb copy retains only in-frame clones and omits some. The sample records some 85,000 clones, around 79% being singletons. The specimen sequenced was PBMCs. Source of these receptors: a man younger than 35 in good health and CMV-seropositive.

The V call is TRBV18, the J call TRBJ1-2, with D tentatively TRBD1 (5 bases). This CDR3 has 14 amino acids. V lost 2 bases and J 6 bases, leaving 13 bases between the germline ends. Germline V gene sequence: CDR1 KGHSH, CDR2 LQKENI. This CDR3 reads CASSPIVGVDGYTF. Written as DNA, the CDR3 is TGTGCCAGCTCACCAATTGTAGGGGTTGATGGCTACACCTTC.

DNA of the CDR3: TGTGCCAGCAGCTTTGGAGCCGTGGGCTACAATGAGCAGTTCTTC. This gives the protein CASSFGAVGYNEQFF. V and J are TRBV13 and TRBJ2-1; D remains ambiguous. Looked up from germline, CDR1 is PRHDT and CDR2 is FYEKMQ (reference sequence). The V and J ends lost 3 bases and 3 bases respectively, with 12 bases between them. The CDR3 runs 15 residues.

The chain combines TRBV5-1 with TRBJ2-5; D is ambiguous. The CDR3 extends over 12 amino acids. CDR1 is SGHRS, CDR2 YFSETQ, per germline. Trimming pared 5 bases from V and 5 bases from J, leaving 10 bases between. The CDR3 sequence: CASRGSGETQYF. Written as DNA, the CDR3 is TGCGCCAGCAGGGGTTCCGGGGAGACCCAGTACTTC.

The CDR3 is CASRPPGVYEQYF. In DNA form, the CDR3 reads TGTGCCAGCCGACCCCCAGGGGTTTACGAGCAGTACTTC. The chain is built from TRBV6-5 and TRBJ2-7, with D tentatively TRBD1 (6 bases). This CDR3 contains 13 residues. CDR1 and CDR2 (germline): MNHEY, SVGAGI. The V gene lost 8 bases and the J gene lost 4 bases, with 15 bases spanning the gap.

The chain joins TRBV4-2 to TRBJ1-3; no clear D gene. The germline V gene encodes CDR1 LGHNA and CDR2 YNFKEQ. With 1 base removed from V and 0 bases from J, the gap between germline ends came to 10 bases. CDR3 length equals 16 residues. The CDR3 region is CASSQGEGLSGNTIYF. CDR3 nucleotide sequence: TGTGCCAGCAGCCAAGGGGAGGGCCTCTCTGGAAACACCATATATTTT.

This clone was seen more than once but under ten times. The chain is built from TRBV6-1 and TRBJ2-7; TRBD2 might be the D (5 bases). The CDR3 covers 14 residues. The V end was cut by 6 bases, the J end by 1 base, with 13 bases between. From germline, CDR1 is MNHNS and CDR2 SASEGT. The CDR3 DNA is TGTGCCAGCAGGGAGGACGGGGTGTCCTACGAGCAGTACTTC. It specifies CASREDGVSYEQYF.

The chain employs TRBV29-1 and TRBJ1-2; D perhaps matches TRBD1 (5 bases). V lost 5 bases, J lost 3 bases, and 13 bases lay in between. This CDR3 is 13 amino acids long. The germline CDR1 and CDR2 sequences are SQVTM and ANQGSEA. The CDR3 coding sequence is TGCAGCGTTCTAAGGGGCGGCGACTATGGCTACACCTTC. Translating it yields CSVLRGGDYGYTF.

The rearrangement uses TRBV7-2 and TRBJ1-2; the match to TRBD1 covers 7 bases. Germline CDR1 and CDR2: SGHTA and FQGNSA. This CDR3 spans 15 amino acids. Trimming took 1 base from V and 4 from J; bases not matched to a gene: 6. In nucleotides, the CDR3 is TGTGCCAGCAGCTTAGATTCGACAGGGCCCTATGGCTACACCTTC. Encoded protein: CASSLDSTGPYGYTF.

The J gene is TRBJ2-7, the V gene TRBV5-4, with TRBD2 matching over 7 bases. V dropped 0 bases and J dropped 1; count of bases not matched to a gene: 10. The CDR3 runs to 17 residues. Germline CDR1 is SGHNT and CDR2 is YYREEE (reference sequence). For the CDR3, the DNA is TGTGCCAGCAGCTTGGTTCCTAGCGGCCGTAGGTCCTACGAGCAGTACTTC. This sequence encodes CASSLVPSGRRSYEQYF.

The chain carries TRBV4-2 and TRBJ2-6; tentatively, D is TRBD2 (6 bases). CDR1 and CDR2 (germline): LGHNA, YNFKEQ. The CDR3 has 16 amino acids. Trimming took 2 bases from V and 2 from J, leaving 10 bases between them. DNA of the CDR3: TGTGCCAGCAGCCAAAACCCGGGGGCTGGGGCCAACGTCCTGACTTTC. It is translated as CASSQNPGAGANVLTF.

A few counts support this clone. The chain recombines TRBV9 with TRBJ2-7; 10 nucleotides align to TRBD2. Germline-derived CDR1 and CDR2 are SGDLS and YYNGEE. The CDR3 length is 15 residues. The V and J ends lost 4 bases and 3 bases, in that order; junction bases with no gene match: 7. CDR3 sequence: CASSPGTSVLYEQYF. The CDR3 DNA is TGTGCCAGCAGCCCTGGGACTAGCGTTCTCTACGAGCAGTACTTC.

This chain links TRBV4-1 with TRBJ1-1; D is perhaps TRBD1 (5 bases). The CDR3 spans 13 residues. V lost 2 bases, J lost 6 bases, and 10 bases lay in between. Germline V lookup: CDR1 MGHRA, CDR2 YSYEKL. The CDR3 DNA follows: TGCGCCAGCAGCCAATCAGGGTGGCCTGAAGCTTTCTTT. Its protein product is CASSQSGWPEAFF.

The chain uses TRBV5-1 and TRBJ2-2; D remains unclear. Trimming took off 4 bases at V and 4 bases at J, with 20 bases between the two ends. Germline CDR1 reads SGHRS; CDR2 reads YFSETQ. This CDR3 spans 17 amino acids. CDR3 DNA sequence: TGCGCCAGCAGCCCTAATCCAGACACGTCGAGCACCGGGGAGCTGTTTTTT. Its protein product is CASSPNPDTSSTGELFF. Drawing the rest from reference TRBV5-1 and TRBJ2-2, the complete variable domain is KAGVTQTPRYLIKTRGQQVTLSCSPISGHRSVSWYQQTPGQGLQFLFEYFSETQRNKGNFPGRFSGRQFSNSRSEMNVSTLELGDSALYLCASSPNPDTSSTGELFFGEGSRLTVL.

This chain uses TRBV27 with TRBJ1-1; maybe TRBD1 (5 bases). V was clipped by 3 bases and J by 1 base, with 9 bases between them. The CDR3 spans 14 residues. Per the germline V gene, CDR1 is MNHEY and CDR2 is SMNVEV (reference sequence). The CDR3 coding sequence is TGTGCCAGCAGTTTGGGAACAGGGAACACTGAAGCTTTCTTT. Translated, it gives CASSLGTGNTEAFF.

The chain has TRBV6-6 and TRBJ1-2; TRBD1 is a possible D gene (5 bases). V was clipped by 5 bases and J by 3 bases, with 16 bases between them. Germline V gene data show CDR1 as MNHNY and CDR2 as SVGAGI (reference sequence). This CDR3 is 15 amino acids long. The CDR3 nucleotides are TGTGCCAGCAGTACTGGGACTGAGGGTCACTATGGCTACACCTTC. Translating gives CASSTGTEGHYGYTF.

The genes are TRBV10-3 and TRBJ2-7; D is possibly TRBD1 (7 bases). This CDR3 region has 15 residues. V lost 11 bases to trimming and J lost 3 bases, with 23 bases between them. In germline, CDR1 is ENHRY, CDR2 SYGVKD. The chain's CDR3 is CASDTPGQGGYEQYF. Here the CDR3 DNA reads TGTGCCTCGGACACCCCCGGGCAGGGGGGCTACGAGCAGTACTTC.

This clone was found once. The germline gene is not matched at one end of the junction; a read error may be the cause. The chain combines TRBV29-1 with TRBJ2-5, with a possible D match to TRBD1 (6 bases). The CDR3 has 13 residues. CDR1 is SQVTM and CDR2 is ANQGSEA in the germline V gene. The CDR3 bases are TGCAGCGCTGTAGGACAGACACAAGATACCCAGTACTTC. Protein product: CSAVGQTQDTQYF.

The V call is TRBV29-1, the J call TRBJ2-1; 7 nucleotides match TRBD2. Germline trimming cut 2 bases from V and 4 bases from J; bases unmatched to any gene: 2. The CDR3 length is 13 residues. Looked up from germline, CDR1 is SQVTM and CDR2 is ANQGSEA. CDR3 bases: TGCAGCGTTGAACTAGCGGCGTACAATGAGCAGTTCTTC. It codes for CSVELAAYNEQFF.